One sample yielded the 8 T cell receptor beta chains listed below, sequenced in a study of radiotherapy plus CTLA-4 blockade in lung cancer. Only in-frame clones appear in the TCRdb table, and some are missing; sequencing was by immunoSEQ multiplex PCR. This table has tens of thousands of clones, roughly 80% appearing once. The sequencing used peripheral blood, collected from a patient treated with radiotherapy plus ipilimumab. These receptors came from a human donor with non-small cell lung cancer who had stable disease on radiotherapy plus ipilimumab.

This clone was recorded only once. The gene calls are TRBV28 and TRBJ2-7, with 8 bases aligning to TRBD2. CDR1 is MDHEN and CDR2 is SYDVKM in the germline V gene. The CDR3 is 14 amino acids. The J segment lost 3 bases and the V segment lost 6 bases, leaving 7 bases of the junction unmatched. As DNA, the CDR3 is TGTGCCAGCAGAACTAGCGGAGCGCTCTACGAGCAGTACTTC. Protein product: CASRTSGALYEQYF.

The V gene is TRBV5-1, the J gene TRBJ1-1; D unresolved. The V end was cut by 0 bases, the J end by 0 bases, with 9 bases between. From germline, CDR1 is SGHRS and CDR2 YFSETQ. This CDR3 has 15 residues. The CDR3 nucleotides are TGCGCCAGCAGCTTGGAATTGCTGATGAACACTGAAGCTTTCTTT. This gives the protein CASSLELLMNTEAFF.

The chain carries TRBV18 and TRBJ1-5; 7 bases agree with TRBD1. The CDR3 contains 14 residues. Germline CDR1 reads KGHSH; CDR2 reads LQKENI. The ends lost 6 bases at V and 4 bases at J; junction bases unmatched: 6. In DNA, the CDR3 is TGTGCCAGCTCCCTCGACAGGGTGAATCAGCCCCAGCATTTT. Translating it yields CASSLDRVNQPQHF.

The rearrangement uses TRBV6-7 and TRBJ2-1; the match to TRBD2 covers 14 bases. TRBV6-7 is known as an ORF, though its function is uncertain. CDR3 length equals 15 residues. V shed 5 bases, J shed 7 bases, and the junction held 4 bases outside the gene matches. The CDR3 coding sequence is TGTGCCAGCAGTGAAGGGACTAGCGGGGGTAATGAGCAGTTCTTC. As protein: CASSEGTSGGNEQFF.

This chain uses TRBV2 with TRBJ1-1, with D tentatively TRBD1 (5 bases). The CDR3 sequence is 13 residues long. Looked up from germline, CDR1 is SNHLY and CDR2 is FYNNEI. V was trimmed by 2 bases and J by 6 bases, leaving 10 bases between them. The CDR3 loop reads CASSEQGWPEAFF. In DNA, the CDR3 is TGTGCCAGCAGTGAACAGGGTTGGCCTGAAGCTTTCTTT.

The chain recombines TRBV14 with TRBJ1-6, with D tentatively TRBD1 (6 bases). This CDR3 comprises 16 residues. Germline-derived CDR1 and CDR2 are SGHDN and FVKESK. V was trimmed by 3 bases and J by 5 bases, leaving 14 bases between them. The CDR3 is CASSHGGGTHNSPLHF. CDR3 DNA: TGTGCCAGCAGCCACGGGGGCGGAACTCATAATTCACCCCTCCACTTT. Together with reference TRBV14 and TRBJ1-6, the CDR3 gives the full variable domain: EAGVTQFPSHSVIEKGQTVTLRCDPISGHDNLYWYRRVMGKEIKFLLHFVKESKQDESGMPNNRFLAERTGGTYSTLKVQPAELEDSGVYFCASSHGGGTHNSPLHFGNGTRLTVT.

This sequence joins TRBV7-9 and TRBJ1-1; no clear D gene. The CDR3 has 14 residues. V gave up 2 bases and J gave up 4 bases, with 11 bases separating them. In germline, CDR1 is SEHNR, CDR2 FQNEAQ (reference sequence). The chain's CDR3 is CASSLLSPPTEAFF. In nucleotides, the CDR3 is TGTGCCAGCAGCTTATTGAGTCCCCCCACTGAAGCTTTCTTT.

The V call is TRBV6-5, the J call TRBJ2-3; D gene unclear. Trimming took 2 bases from V and 5 from J, leaving 14 bases between them. Per the germline V gene, CDR1 is MNHEY and CDR2 is SVGAGI. The CDR3 contains 15 residues. The CDR3 region has the DNA TGTGCCAGCAGTTACGGTGCGGTGGGTTTAGATACGCAGTATTTT. Protein: CASSYGAVGLDTQYF.